This TCR beta chain was recorded in a study of blood T cells in healthy people across ages. CDR3 length: 15 residues. In germline, CDR1 is DFQATT, CDR2 SNEGSKA (reference sequence). The V and J ends lost 6 bases and 0 bases respectively, with 16 bases between them. This clonotype has more than one count but fewer than ten. Together with a sample-barcoded 5' primer, a J-beta primer mix was included in a second PCR lasting roughly 6 to 12 cycles. TCRdb re-analysed the 5' RACE reads in MiXCR, keeping a single row per CDR3 protein. Of 800,000 to 950,000 distinct CDR3 sequences listed, just under 30% are singletons. These data also featured in a second study, about T cells of mothers and their children. That paper notes: The study sampled three healthy Caucasian mothers and their six children. The extracted RNA was employed in its entirety for cDNA synthesis, at approximately 1.6 ug per 15 ul. Random nucleotides (2-4) and sample barcodes were added by the M1S primer used in the second PCR. Every mother produced more than 8.5 million TCR beta CDR3 reads, whereas every child provided about 3 million.

Sequenced material: blood. This receptor was identified in a woman aged 40-49 years in good health. The J gene is TRBJ2-3, the V gene TRBV20-1; tentatively, D is TRBD1 (6 bases). The CDR3 reads CSAFGTPLSTDTQYF. In DNA, the CDR3 is TGCAGTGCCTTCGGGACACCCCTTAGCACAGATACGCAGTATTTT.